This T cell receptor beta chain was sequenced in a study of T cell responses to AZD1222 COVID-19 vaccine (dated by TCRdb to the early 2020s). In the study overall: TCR sequencing was performed for about 250 trial participants, of whom some 200 were given two doses of AZD1222 and some 26 were given two doses of MenACWY control vaccine. Trial participants were enrolled by age into subgroups of 18-55, 56-69 and 70-plus years, and about 150, 27 and 61 TCR-sequenced participants, respectively, were included in these subgroups. The paper as a whole reports these results and caveats: Participants were mostly white British, with more females than males. The authors suggested clonal diversity may have been underestimated. Spike-specific TCR breadth and depth rose significantly after two AZD1222 doses compared with day 0 and with MenACWY recipients. Conclusions about previously exposed vaccinees are limited because only six or seven AZD1222 recipients were SARS-CoV-2 seropositive at baseline. Reportedly, close to half of the unique spike-specific TCRs recognized epitopes lying outside the regions that are mutated in the B.1.351 and B.1.1.7 variants. Vaccine-associated CD4 TCRs spanned the whole spike protein, with dominant responses in regions 160-218 and 743-854. Because no day 14 peak-response samples were available, repertoires were characterized only after the peak T cell response. In the small 56-69-year group, the increase in depth fell short of significance, most likely because of low power.

The meaning of the sample's time point label: about 28 days (+/-7) after the second vaccine dose. AZD1222 recipients with second doses at about 4 weeks or about 12 weeks were pooled, because spike-specific TCR depth and breadth did not differ between schedules. Vaccinee samples were obtained from the UK trials COV001 and COV002, which included a single-blind randomized controlled phase 2/3 trial of AZD1222 (ChAdOx1 nCoV-19) in healthy adults. Trial participant PBMC samples were collected at day 0 and day 28 after the second dose for TCRbeta chain sequencing. Taking its sample share into account, this clone is large (0.1 to 1%). Its antigen target is currently unknown. No base quality information exists; no much larger clone differs at one position. The CDR3 regions of human TCRbeta chains were analyzed by immunosequencing. On the study's bioinformatics: Repertoire TCRs were matched against a reference library of SARS-CoV-2-specific TCRs generated with the MIRA antigen-specificity platform. Breadth was defined as the fraction of unique TCRs that were SARS-CoV-2-associated, and depth was defined as the fraction of total T cells that were SARS-CoV-2-associated. Each spike-specific TCR was assigned to its reactive spike region and to a CD4 or CD8 class using the MIRA data. Log10-transformed breadth and depth values were compared by one-way ANOVA with Sidak's multiple comparisons tests. TCRdb obtained this table from immuneACCESS and retained in-frame rearrangements with V and J assigned. These tables miss some clones; where compared with another copy, unresolved V genes account for less than half of the shortfall, and the remainder is unexplained. D and trimming come from the DNA, and the V and J calls and clone size come from that table. For this sample there are approximately 14,000 clones; 84% appear just once. 30% to 50% of the sample comes from the top ten.

V drops 4 bases and J drops 10 bases, leaving 14 bases in between. The germline V gene encodes CDR1 MNHNS and CDR2 SASEGT. There are 14 amino acids in the CDR3, from cysteine to phenylalanine inclusive. Here the CDR3 DNA is all that survives: 42 bases in frame from base 1. The sequence was obtained from an adult who received the AZD1222 COVID-19 vaccine. Sequences were derived from peripheral blood, sampled 28 days after the second AZD1222 dose. The sequence is built from TRBV6-1 and TRBJ1-6, with TRBD1 perhaps the D gene, on 5 matching bases. CDR3 sequence: CASSAAGQSSPLHF. The DNA is as follows: TGTGCCAGCAGTGCAGCGGGGCAGTCGTCACCCCTCCACTTT.